These T cell receptor beta chains were read from a single sample in a study of blood T cell repertoires in COVID-19. Clones were sequenced by immunoSEQ multiplex PCR, and TCRdb holds only the in-frame ones, with some missing. The sample records some 180,000 clones, approximately 80% being singletons. Sequenced material: PBMCs or T cells enriched from blood (not recorded which). The origin of the receptors is a man aged 55 to 70 who had been exposed to COVID-19. Both conserved end residues are part of each CDR3. D genes are given only for firm matches. Rows give clone size only sometimes, using once, few, many, or a class for an expanded clone.

CDR3 DNA: TGTGCCAGCAGTTTATCGCAGGGTCGGTACGAGCAGTACTTC; CDR3 protein: CASSLSQGRYEQYF; J gene: TRBJ2-7; V gene: TRBV27; clone size: .; D gene: .
CDR3 DNA: TGTGCCAGCAGTGAGGACAGGGGGTACTCACCCCTCCACTTT; CDR3 protein: CASSEDRGYSPLHF; J gene: TRBJ1-6; V gene: TRBV25-1; clone size: .; D gene: TRBD1
CDR3 DNA: TGTGCCAGCAGCGTAGCTACTAACACTCCGGGTTGGAGCCACGAGCAGTACTTC; CDR3 protein: CASSVATNTPGWSHEQYF; J gene: TRBJ2-7; V gene: TRBV9; clone size: few; D gene: .
CDR3 DNA: TGTGCCAGCTCCCAGGCTAGCGGGTTCACAGATACGCAGTATTTT; CDR3 protein: CASSQASGFTDTQYF; J gene: TRBJ2-3; V gene: TRBV19; clone size: .; D gene: TRBD2
CDR3 DNA: TGTGCCAGCAAATGTGGGCGCGGGGTTTTAGATAGCAATCAGCCCCAGCATTTT; CDR3 protein: CASKCGRGVLDSNQPQHF; J gene: TRBJ1-5; V gene: TRBV14; clone size: .; D gene: .
CDR3 DNA: TGCAGCGCCGGGACAGGGATCAATCAGCCCCAGCATTTT; CDR3 protein: CSAGTGINQPQHF; J gene: TRBJ1-5; V gene: TRBV29-1; clone size: .; D gene: TRBD1
CDR3 DNA: TGTGCCACTTCGATCGGGAGTAATTCACCCCTCCACTTT; CDR3 protein: CATSIGSNSPLHF; J gene: TRBJ1-6; V gene: TRBV2; clone size: .; D gene: .
CDR3 DNA: TGCAGCGTCGACGGCGGGGGTACCGAGCAGTACTTC; CDR3 protein: CSVDGGGTEQYF; J gene: TRBJ2-7; V gene: TRBV29-1; clone size: .; D gene: TRBD2
CDR3 DNA: TGCGCCAGCAGCCAAGCCGGGGGGGGCATATCGAATTCACCCCTCCACTTT; CDR3 protein: CASSQAGGGISNSPLHF; J gene: TRBJ1-6; V gene: TRBV4-3; clone size: .; D gene: .
CDR3 DNA: TGTGCCAGTAGTTCCGGGGGAAGTGGTCAGCCCCAGCATTTT; CDR3 protein: CASSSGGSGQPQHF; J gene: TRBJ1-5; V gene: TRBV19; clone size: .; D gene: .